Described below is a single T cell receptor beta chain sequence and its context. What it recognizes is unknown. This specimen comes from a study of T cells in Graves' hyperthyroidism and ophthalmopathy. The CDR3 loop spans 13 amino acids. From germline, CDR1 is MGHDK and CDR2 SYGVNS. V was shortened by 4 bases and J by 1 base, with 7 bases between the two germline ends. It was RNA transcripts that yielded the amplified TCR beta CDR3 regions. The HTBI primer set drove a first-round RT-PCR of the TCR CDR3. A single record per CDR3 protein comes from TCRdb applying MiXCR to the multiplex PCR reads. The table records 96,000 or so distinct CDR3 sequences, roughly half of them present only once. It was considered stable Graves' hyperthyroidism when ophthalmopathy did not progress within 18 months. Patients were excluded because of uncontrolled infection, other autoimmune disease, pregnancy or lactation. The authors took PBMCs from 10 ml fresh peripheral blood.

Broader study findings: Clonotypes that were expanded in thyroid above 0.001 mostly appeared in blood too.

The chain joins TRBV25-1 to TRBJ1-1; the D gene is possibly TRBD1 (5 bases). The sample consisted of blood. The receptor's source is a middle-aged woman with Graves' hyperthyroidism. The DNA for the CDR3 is TGTGCCAGCAGTGTGACAGCGAACACTGAAGCTTTCTTT. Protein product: CASSVTANTEAFF.